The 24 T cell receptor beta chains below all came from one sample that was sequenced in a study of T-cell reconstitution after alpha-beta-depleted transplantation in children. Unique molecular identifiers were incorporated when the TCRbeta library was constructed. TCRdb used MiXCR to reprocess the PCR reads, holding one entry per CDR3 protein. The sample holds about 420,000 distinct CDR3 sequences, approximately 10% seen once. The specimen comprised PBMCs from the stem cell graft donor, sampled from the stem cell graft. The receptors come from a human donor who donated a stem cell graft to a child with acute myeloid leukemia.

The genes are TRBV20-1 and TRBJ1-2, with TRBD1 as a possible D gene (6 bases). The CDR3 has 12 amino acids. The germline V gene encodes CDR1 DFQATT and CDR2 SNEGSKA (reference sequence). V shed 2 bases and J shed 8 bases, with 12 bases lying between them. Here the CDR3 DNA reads TGCAGTGCTAGAAAACAGGGAGGAGGCTACACCTTC. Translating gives CSARKQGGGYTF.

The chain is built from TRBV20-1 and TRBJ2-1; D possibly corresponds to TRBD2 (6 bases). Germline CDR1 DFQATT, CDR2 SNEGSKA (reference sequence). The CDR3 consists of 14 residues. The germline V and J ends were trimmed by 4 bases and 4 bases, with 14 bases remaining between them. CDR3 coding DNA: TGCAGTGCTACCTTGACTAGTGGTTACAATGAGCAGTTCTTC. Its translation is CSATLTSGYNEQFF.

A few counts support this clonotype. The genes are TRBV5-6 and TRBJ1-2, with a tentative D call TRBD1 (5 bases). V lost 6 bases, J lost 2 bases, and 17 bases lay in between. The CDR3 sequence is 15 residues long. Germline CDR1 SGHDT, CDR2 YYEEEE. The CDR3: CASNRGAESNYGYTF. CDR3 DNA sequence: TGTGCCAGCAATCGAGGGGCAGAATCCAACTATGGCTACACCTTC.

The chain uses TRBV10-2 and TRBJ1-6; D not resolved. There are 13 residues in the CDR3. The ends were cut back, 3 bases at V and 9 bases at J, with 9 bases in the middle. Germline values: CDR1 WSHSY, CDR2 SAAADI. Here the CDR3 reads CASSDHRASPLHF. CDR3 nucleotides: TGCGCCAGCAGTGACCACCGTGCTTCACCCCTCCACTTT.

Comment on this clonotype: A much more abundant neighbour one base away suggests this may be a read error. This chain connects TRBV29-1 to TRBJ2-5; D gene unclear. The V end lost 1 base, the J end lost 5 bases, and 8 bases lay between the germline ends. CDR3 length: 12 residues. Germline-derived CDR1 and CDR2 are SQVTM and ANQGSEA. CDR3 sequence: CSVEGLDETQYF. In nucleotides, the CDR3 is TGCAGCGTTGAAGGACTCGATGAGACCCAGTACTTC.

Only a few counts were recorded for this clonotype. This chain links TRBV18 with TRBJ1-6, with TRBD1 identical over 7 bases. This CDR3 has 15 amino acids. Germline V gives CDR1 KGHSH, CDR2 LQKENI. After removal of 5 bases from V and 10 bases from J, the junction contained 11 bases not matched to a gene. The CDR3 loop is CASSIFTGDRSPLHF. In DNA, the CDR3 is TGTGCCAGCTCAATTTTTACAGGGGACCGGTCACCCCTCCACTTT.

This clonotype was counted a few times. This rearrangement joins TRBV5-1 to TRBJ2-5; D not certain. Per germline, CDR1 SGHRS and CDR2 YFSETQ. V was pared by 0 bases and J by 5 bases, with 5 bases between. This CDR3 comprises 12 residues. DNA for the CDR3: TGCGCCAGCAGCTTGGCGGCCGAGACCCAGTACTTC. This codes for CASSLAAETQYF.

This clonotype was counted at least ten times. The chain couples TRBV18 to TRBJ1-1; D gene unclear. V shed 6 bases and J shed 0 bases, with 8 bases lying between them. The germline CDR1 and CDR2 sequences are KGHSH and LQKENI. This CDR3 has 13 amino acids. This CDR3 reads CASSPGVNTEAFF. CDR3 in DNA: TGTGCCAGCTCGCCTGGCGTGAACACTGAAGCTTTCTTT.

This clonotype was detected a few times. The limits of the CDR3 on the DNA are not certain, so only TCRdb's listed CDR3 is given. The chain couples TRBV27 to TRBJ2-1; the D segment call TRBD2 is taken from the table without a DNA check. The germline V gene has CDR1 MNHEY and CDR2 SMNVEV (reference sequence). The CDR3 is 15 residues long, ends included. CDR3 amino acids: CASSPWGVGTSLMFF.

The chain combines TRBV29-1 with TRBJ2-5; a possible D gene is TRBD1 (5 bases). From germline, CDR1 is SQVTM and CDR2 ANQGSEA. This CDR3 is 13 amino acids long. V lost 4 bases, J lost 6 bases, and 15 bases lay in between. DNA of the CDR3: TGCAGCGTTGGTCACCAGGGTGGAAAGACCCAGTACTTC. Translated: CSVGHQGGKTQYF.

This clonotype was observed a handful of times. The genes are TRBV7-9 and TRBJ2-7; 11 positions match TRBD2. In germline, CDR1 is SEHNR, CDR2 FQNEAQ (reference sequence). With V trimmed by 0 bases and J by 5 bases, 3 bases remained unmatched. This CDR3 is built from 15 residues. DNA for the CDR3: TGTGCCAGCAGCTTAGCGGGACTAGCGGAAAACGAGCAGTACTTC. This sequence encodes CASSLAGLAENEQYF.

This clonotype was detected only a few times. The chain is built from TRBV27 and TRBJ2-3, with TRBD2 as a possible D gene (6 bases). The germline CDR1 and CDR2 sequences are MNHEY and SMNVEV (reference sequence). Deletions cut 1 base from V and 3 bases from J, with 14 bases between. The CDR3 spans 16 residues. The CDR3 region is CASSLFWGVGTDTQYF. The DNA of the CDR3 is TGTGCCAGCAGTTTATTCTGGGGGGTTGGGACAGATACGCAGTATTTT.

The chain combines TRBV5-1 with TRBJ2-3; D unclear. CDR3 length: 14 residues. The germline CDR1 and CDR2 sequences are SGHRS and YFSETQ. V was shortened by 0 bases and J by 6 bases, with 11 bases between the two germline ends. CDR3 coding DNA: TGCGCCAGCAGCTTGGGCCCCCTTGCCGATACGCAGTATTTT. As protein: CASSLGPLADTQYF.

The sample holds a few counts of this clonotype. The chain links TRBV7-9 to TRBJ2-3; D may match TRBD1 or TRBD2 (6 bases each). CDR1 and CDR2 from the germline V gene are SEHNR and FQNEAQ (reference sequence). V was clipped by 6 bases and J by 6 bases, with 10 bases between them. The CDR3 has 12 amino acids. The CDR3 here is CASRPGADTQYF. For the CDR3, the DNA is TGTGCCAGCAGGCCGGGGGCCGATACGCAGTATTTT.

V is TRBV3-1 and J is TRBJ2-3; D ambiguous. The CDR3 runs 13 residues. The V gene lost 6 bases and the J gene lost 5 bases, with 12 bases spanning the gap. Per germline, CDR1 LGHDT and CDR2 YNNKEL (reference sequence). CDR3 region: CASSVALGDTQYF. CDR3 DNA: TGTGCCAGCAGTGTGGCTCTGGGAGATACGCAGTATTTT.

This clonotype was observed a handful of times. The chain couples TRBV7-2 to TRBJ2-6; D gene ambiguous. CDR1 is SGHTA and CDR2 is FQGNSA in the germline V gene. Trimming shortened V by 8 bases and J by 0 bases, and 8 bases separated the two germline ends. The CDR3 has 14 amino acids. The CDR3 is CASGRISGANVLTF. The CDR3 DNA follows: TGTGCCAGCGGCCGGATCTCTGGGGCCAACGTCCTGACTTTC. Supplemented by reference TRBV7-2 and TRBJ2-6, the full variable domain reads GAGVSQSPSNKVTEKGKDVELRCDPISGHTALYWYRQSLGQGLEFLIYFQGNSAPDKSGLPSDRFSAERTGGSVSTLTIQRTQQEDSAVYLCASGRISGANVLTFGAGSRLTVL.

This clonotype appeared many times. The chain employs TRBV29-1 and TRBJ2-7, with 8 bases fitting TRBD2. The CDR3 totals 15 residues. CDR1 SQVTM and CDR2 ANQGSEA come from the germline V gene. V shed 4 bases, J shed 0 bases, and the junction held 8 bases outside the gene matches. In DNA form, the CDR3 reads TGCAGCGTTGGAGGTAGCGGGGTCTACTCCTACGAGCAGTACTTC. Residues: CSVGGSGVYSYEQYF.

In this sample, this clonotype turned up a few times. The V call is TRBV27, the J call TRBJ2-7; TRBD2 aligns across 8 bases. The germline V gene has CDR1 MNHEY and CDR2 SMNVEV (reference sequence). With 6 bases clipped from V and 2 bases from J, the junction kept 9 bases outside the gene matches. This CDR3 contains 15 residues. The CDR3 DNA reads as TGTGCCAGCAGACATCGGGGACTAGGAGCCTACGAGCAGTACTTC. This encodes CASRHRGLGAYEQYF.

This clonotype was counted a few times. The CDR3 coding sequence is TGTGCCAGCAGCTCTGACAGAGGGACCACTGAAGCTTTCTTT. Amino acid sequence: CASSSDRGTTEAFF. The gene calls are TRBV7-9 and TRBJ1-1; TRBD1 is a possible D gene (5 bases). The CDR3 has 14 residues. Trimming cost V 4 bases and J 4 bases, with 13 bases left between them. CDR1 SEHNR and CDR2 FQNEAQ come from the germline V gene (reference sequence).

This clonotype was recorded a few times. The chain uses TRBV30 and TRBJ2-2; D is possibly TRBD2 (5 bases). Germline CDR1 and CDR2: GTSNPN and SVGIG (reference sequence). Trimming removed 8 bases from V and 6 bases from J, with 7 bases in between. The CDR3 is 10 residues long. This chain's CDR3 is CATGSGELFF. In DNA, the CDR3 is TGTGCCACGGGGTCCGGGGAGCTGTTTTTT.

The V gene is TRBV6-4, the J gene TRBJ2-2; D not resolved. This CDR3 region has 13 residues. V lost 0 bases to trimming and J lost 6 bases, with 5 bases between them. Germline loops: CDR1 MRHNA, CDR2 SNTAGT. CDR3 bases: TGTGCCAGCAGTGACTCGAATGCCGGGGAGCTGTTTTTT. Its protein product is CASSDSNAGELFF.

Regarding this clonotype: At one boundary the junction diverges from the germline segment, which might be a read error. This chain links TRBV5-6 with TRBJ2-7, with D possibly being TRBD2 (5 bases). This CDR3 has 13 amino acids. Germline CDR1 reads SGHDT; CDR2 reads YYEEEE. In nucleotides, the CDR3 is TGTGCCAGCACCTTGGGGAGCTCCTACGAGCAGTACTTC. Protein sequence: CASTLGSSYEQYF. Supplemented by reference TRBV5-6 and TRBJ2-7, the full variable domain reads DAGVTQSPTHLIKTRGQQVTLRCSPKSGHDTVSWYQQALGQGPQFIFQYYEEEERQRGNFPDRFSGHQFPNYSSELNVNALLLGDSALYLCASTLGSSYEQYFGPGTRLTVT.

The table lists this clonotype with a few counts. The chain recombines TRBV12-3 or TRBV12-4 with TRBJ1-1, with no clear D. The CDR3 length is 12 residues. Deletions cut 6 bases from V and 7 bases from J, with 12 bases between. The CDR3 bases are TGTGCCAGCAGCGGAGACGGATTTGAAGCTTTCTTT. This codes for CASSGDGFEAFF.

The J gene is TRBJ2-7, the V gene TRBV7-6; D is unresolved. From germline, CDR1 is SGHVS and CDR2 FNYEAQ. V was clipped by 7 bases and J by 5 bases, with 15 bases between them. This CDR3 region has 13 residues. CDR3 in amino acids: CASTPTLTDEQYV. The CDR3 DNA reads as TGTGCCAGCACCCCTACCTTGACTGACGAGCAGTACGTC.